A selection of T cell receptor beta chains follows, all from one sample in a study of cytomegalovirus exposure and HLA in healthy donors. TCRdb's table, derived via immunoSEQ multiplex PCR, lists solely in-frame clones and lacks some. In the table there are hundreds of thousands of clones, roughly 82% of which are singletons. The sequenced sample consisted of PBMCs. These receptors were collected from a man aged 35-49 years in good health and CMV-seropositive. The CDR3 runs from the conserved cysteine through the conserved F or W. Fields, in order: J gene, V gene, clone size, D gene, CDR3 protein, CDR3 DNA. D genes are given only for firm matches. Expanded clones are given a class, and other clones once, few, many or no size at all.

j_gene: TRBJ2-3
v_gene: TRBV25-1
abundance: -
d_gene: TRBD2
CDR3aa: CASSSGTVDTQYF
CDR3nt: TGTGCCAGCAGTAGCGGGACCGTGGATACGCAGTATTTT

j_gene: TRBJ2-1
v_gene: TRBV10-3
abundance: -
d_gene: TRBD2
CDR3aa: CAIGITSGRVIRDEQFF
CDR3nt: TGTGCCATCGGGATTACTAGCGGGAGGGTGATAAGGGATGAGCAGTTCTTC

j_gene: TRBJ2-6
v_gene: TRBV7-6
abundance: -
d_gene: TRBD1
CDR3aa: CASSYRGHSGANVLTF
CDR3nt: TGTGCCAGCAGCTACAGGGGGCACTCTGGGGCCAACGTCCTGACTTTC

j_gene: TRBJ1-1
v_gene: TRBV11-2
abundance: -
d_gene: TRBD1
CDR3aa: CASSSPRQGPEAFF
CDR3nt: TGTGCCAGCAGCTCCCCCCGACAGGGCCCTGAAGCTTTCTTT

j_gene: TRBJ2-6
v_gene: TRBV9
abundance: -
d_gene: -
CDR3aa: CASSRTSGANVLTF
CDR3nt: TGTGCCAGCAGTCGGACTTCTGGGGCCAACGTCCTGACTTTC

j_gene: TRBJ2-3
v_gene: TRBV28
abundance: -
d_gene: -
CDR3aa: CASATGYTDTQYF
CDR3nt: TGTGCCAGCGCGACGGGGTACACAGATACGCAGTATTTT

j_gene: TRBJ1-2
v_gene: TRBV5-1
abundance: -
d_gene: -
CDR3aa: CASSLEQIYGYTF
CDR3nt: TGCGCCAGCAGCTTGGAACAGATCTATGGCTACACCTTC

j_gene: TRBJ1-5
v_gene: TRBV4-1
abundance: -
d_gene: -
CDR3aa: CASSQDPVDGQLAIQPQHF
CDR3nt: TGCGCCAGCAGCCAAGACCCCGTCGACGGACAGTTAGCTATTCAGCCCCAGCATTTT

j_gene: TRBJ2-5
v_gene: TRBV2
abundance: -
d_gene: TRBD2
CDR3aa: CASSDVAGPAGTQYF
CDR3nt: TGTGCCAGCAGTGACGTAGCGGGCCCCGCCGGGACCCAGTACTTC

j_gene: TRBJ2-3
v_gene: TRBV2
abundance: -
d_gene: -
CDR3aa: CASSGRSGYTDTQYF
CDR3nt: TGTGCCAGCTCGGGGAGAAGCGGATACACAGATACGCAGTATTTT

j_gene: TRBJ1-1
v_gene: TRBV5-1
abundance: few
d_gene: TRBD1
CDR3aa: CASSSVLQGTEAFF
CDR3nt: TGCGCCAGCAGCTCCGTGCTACAGGGGACCGAAGCTTTCTTT

j_gene: TRBJ2-5
v_gene: TRBV11-2
abundance: once
d_gene: TRBD1
CDR3aa: CASSLDREETQYF
CDR3nt: TGTGCCAGCAGCCTGGACAGGGAAGAGACCCAGTACTTC

j_gene: TRBJ1-1
v_gene: TRBV28
abundance: -
d_gene: -
CDR3aa: CASPPTGGTATEAFF
CDR3nt: TGTGCCAGCCCCCCTACGGGAGGGACTGCCACTGAAGCTTTCTTT